Shown below are 22 T cell receptor beta chains from a single sample sequenced in a study of PD-1 blockade in classical Hodgkin lymphoma. Time point indicated: cycle 4 day 1 (C4D1), after about 6 weeks of nivolumab. Patients all relapsed after autologous stem cell transplantation, and there was variation in brentuximab vedotin exposure. Clones were read by immunoSEQ multiplex PCR, and TCRdb kept only the in-frame ones, dropping some. Of approximately 38,000 clones listed, 77% are singletons. The input for sequencing was peripheral blood mononuclear cells (PBMCs), taken before the fourth cycle of nivolumab. The receptor set was obtained from a human donor with classical Hodgkin lymphoma.

J is TRBJ1-1 and V is TRBV29-1; D gene unclear. The CDR3 consists of 14 residues. Germline CDR1 is SQVTM and CDR2 is ANQGSEA. Trimming cost V 0 bases and J 0 bases, with 8 bases left between them. CDR3 sequence reads: CSVEDLVVNTEAFF. The DNA of the CDR3 is TGCAGCGTTGAAGATCTGGTCGTGAACACTGAAGCTTTCTTT.

This clone was observed a handful of times. This chain's CDR3 is CASSQGDRDYEQYF. CDR3 nucleotide sequence: TGCGCCAGCAGCCAAGGTGACAGGGACTACGAGCAGTACTTC. The V call is TRBV4-1, the J call TRBJ2-7, with 7 bases fitting TRBD1. The CDR3 sequence is 14 residues long. CDR1 MGHRA and CDR2 YSYEKL come from the germline V gene. J was trimmed by 3 bases and V by 1 base; bases with no gene match: 3.

This clone was seen a handful of times. This chain connects TRBV7-9 to TRBJ1-1; 10 nucleotides agree with TRBD1. CDR1 is SEHNR, CDR2 FQNEAQ, per germline (reference sequence). Losses at the gene ends were 5 bases for V and 3 bases for J; bases not matched to a gene: 9. The CDR3 loop spans 16 amino acids. In DNA form, the CDR3 reads TGTGCCAGCAGCATACTCGGACAGGGGGGAGACACTGAAGCTTTCTTT. Translation gives CASSILGQGGDTEAFF.

J is TRBJ2-3 and V is TRBV19; 11 positions agree with TRBD2. Germline CDR1 is LNHDA and CDR2 is SQIVND (reference sequence). The CDR3 runs 16 residues. The V segment lost 4 bases and the J segment 9 bases; nucleotides outside the gene matches: 12. The CDR3 coding sequence is TGTGCCAGTAGTACCCCGCTAGCGGGGGGCAGGGGGACGCAGTATTTT. Its protein is CASSTPLAGGRGTQYF.

V usage is TRBV15 and J usage is TRBJ1-1; 7 positions agree with TRBD1. Germline V gene data show CDR1 as LNHNV and CDR2 as YYDKDF (reference sequence). V lost 0 bases and J lost 1; bases outside the gene matches: 5. There are 16 residues in the CDR3. This CDR3 is CATSRDYRQGNTEAFF. The CDR3 DNA is TGTGCCACCAGCAGAGATTATCGACAGGGGAACACTGAAGCTTTCTTT.

This clone was observed once. This sequence joins TRBV27 and TRBJ2-5, with D possibly matching TRBD2 (6 bases). The ends were cut back, 7 bases at V and 4 bases at J, with 16 bases in the middle. The germline V gene has CDR1 MNHEY and CDR2 SMNVEV (reference sequence). The CDR3 is 14 residues long. The CDR3: CASTPNGGRETQYF. DNA of the CDR3: TGTGCCAGCACCCCAAACGGGGGTAGAGAGACCCAGTACTTC.

This rearrangement joins TRBV7-2 to TRBJ2-1; maybe TRBD2 (6 bases). This CDR3 is 14 amino acids long. The V and J ends lost 3 bases and 5 bases respectively, with 11 bases between them. Looked up from germline, CDR1 is SGHTA and CDR2 is FQGNSA. The CDR3 reads CASSLRTINNEQFF. Written as DNA, the CDR3 is TGTGCCAGCAGCTTGAGGACTATAAACAATGAGCAGTTCTTC.

The V and J genes are TRBV4-2 and TRBJ2-2; D remains unclear. Trimming removed 1 base at V and 0 bases at J, with 12 bases between. The germline V gene has CDR1 LGHNA and CDR2 YNFKEQ. This CDR3 contains 17 residues. In DNA, the CDR3 is TGTGCCAGCAGCCAAGTCGGACGTGCCACGAACACCGGGGAGCTGTTTTTT. It translates to CASSQVGRATNTGELFF.

The rearrangement links TRBV27 to TRBJ1-4, with D uncertain. Trimming left V 5 bases short and J 3 bases short, with 13 bases between. The CDR3 is 15 residues long. Per the germline V gene, CDR1 is MNHEY and CDR2 is SMNVEV (reference sequence). This CDR3 is CASSPRGVSNEKLFF. The CDR3 DNA reads TGTGCCAGCAGTCCCCGTGGCGTATCTAATGAAAAACTGTTTTTT. The complete variable domain, with remaining parts taken from reference TRBV27 and TRBJ1-4, reads EAQVTQNPRYLITVTGKKLTVTCSQNMNHEYMSWYRQDPGLGLRQIYYSMNVEVTDKGDVPEGYKVSRKEKRNFPLILESPSPNQTSLYFCASSPRGVSNEKLFFGSGTQLSVL.

The chain employs TRBV28 and TRBJ2-3, with D uncertain. Germline CDR1 MDHEN, CDR2 SYDVKM. CDR3 length equals 14 residues. The V end was cut by 2 bases, the J end by 1 base, with 7 bases between. The CDR3 loop reads CASSLSDRTDTQYF. CDR3 in DNA: TGTGCCAGCAGTTTAAGCGATCGCACAGATACGCAGTATTTT. Supplemented by reference TRBV28 and TRBJ2-3, the full variable domain reads DVKVTQSSRYLVKRTGEKVFLECVQDMDHENMFWYRQDPGLGLRLIYFSYDVKMKEKGDIPEGYSVSREKKERFSLILESASTNQTSMYLCASSLSDRTDTQYFGPGTRLTVL.

The rearrangement uses TRBV7-2 and TRBJ1-3; D not certain. The CDR3 consists of 15 residues. V lost 1 base and J 0 bases, leaving 7 bases between the germline ends. CDR1 SGHTA and CDR2 FQGNSA come from the germline V gene. The CDR3 reads CASSLEAVSGNTIYF. CDR3 coding DNA: TGTGCCAGCAGCTTAGAGGCAGTCTCTGGAAACACCATATATTTT.

The chain uses TRBV13 and TRBJ2-7; tentatively, D is TRBD1 (7 bases). The CDR3 is 14 amino acids. Trimming took 5 bases from V and 0 from J, leaving 11 bases between them. Germline V gives CDR1 PRHDT, CDR2 FYEKMQ (reference sequence). The CDR3 nucleotides are TGTGCCAGCAGCGCGGGACAGTACTCCTACGAGCAGTACTTC. The encoded protein is CASSAGQYSYEQYF.

The genes are TRBV7-2 and TRBJ2-5, with TRBD2 identical over 14 bases. The ends lost 4 bases at V and 4 bases at J; junction bases unmatched: 2. Germline V gives CDR1 SGHTA, CDR2 FQGNSA. The CDR3 consists of 15 residues. The CDR3 coding sequence is TGTGCCAGCAGCTCCGGACTAGCGGGGGGAGAGACCCAGTACTTC. Residues: CASSSGLAGGETQYF. The full variable domain, in which reference TRBV7-2 and TRBJ2-5 provide the parts outside the CDR3, is GAGVSQSPSNKVTEKGKDVELRCDPISGHTALYWYRQSLGQGLEFLIYFQGNSAPDKSGLPSDRFSAERTGGSVSTLTIQRTQQEDSAVYLCASSSGLAGGETQYFGPGTRLLVL.

This clone was observed once. The J gene is TRBJ1-2, the V gene TRBV5-6, with a weak D call TRBD1 (6 bases). The CDR3 sequence is 14 residues long. V lost 4 bases and J lost 4, with 14 bases in between. Germline V gene lookup returns CDR1 SGHDT and CDR2 YYEEEE. CDR3 in amino acids: CASSLGGNLYGYTF. The CDR3 region has the DNA TGTGCCAGCAGCCTGGGGGGCAACCTCTATGGCTACACCTTC.

The genes are TRBV6-5 and TRBJ1-4; 9 nucleotides agree with TRBD1. The J segment lost 8 bases and the V segment lost 9 bases, leaving 10 bases of the junction unmatched. The CDR3 length is 14 residues. Germline V gene data show CDR1 as MNHEY and CDR2 as SVGAGI. The CDR3 DNA sequence: TGTGCCAGTGCCCGAGGGACAGGGAAGGAAAAACTGTTTTTT. Translating gives CASARGTGKEKLFF.

This clone has a single count. The chain recombines TRBV19 with TRBJ2-7; TRBD1 might be the D (5 bases). V lost 3 bases to trimming and J lost 1 base, with 16 bases between them. The CDR3 length is 16 residues. Germline V lookup: CDR1 LNHDA, CDR2 SQIVND (reference sequence). The CDR3, as DNA: TGTGCCAGTAGTATTTTGGGGCCCCCGTATTCCTACGAGCAGTACTTC. This gives the protein CASSILGPPYSYEQYF. Full variable domain (missing parts from reference TRBV19 and TRBJ2-7): DGGITQSPKYLFRKEGQNVTLSCEQNLNHDAMYWYRQDPGQGLRLIYYSQIVNDFQKGDIAEGYSVSREKKESFPLTVTSAQKNPTAFYLCASSILGPPYSYEQYFGPGTRLTVT.

This chain uses TRBV6-6 with TRBJ1-2, with D perhaps TRBD1 (5 bases). Looked up from germline, CDR1 is MNHNY and CDR2 is SVGAGI (reference sequence). V lost 5 bases and J 8 bases, leaving 15 bases between the germline ends. The CDR3 has 13 amino acids. CDR3: CASSLRGADGYTF. CDR3 sequence (DNA): TGTGCCAGCAGTCTTCGAGGGGCTGACGGCTACACCTTC.

This chain connects TRBV28 to TRBJ1-6, with D uncertain. This CDR3 comprises 11 residues. Trimming removed 3 bases at V and 9 bases at J, with 3 bases between. Germline V gene lookup returns CDR1 MDHEN and CDR2 SYDVKM. CDR3: CASSFTSPLHF. CDR3 in DNA: TGTGCCAGCAGTTTCACTTCACCCCTCCACTTT. The entire variable domain, with the rest obtained from reference TRBV28 and TRBJ1-6, is as follows: DVKVTQSSRYLVKRTGEKVFLECVQDMDHENMFWYRQDPGLGLRLIYFSYDVKMKEKGDIPEGYSVSREKKERFSLILESASTNQTSMYLCASSFTSPLHFGNGTRLTVT.

The chain carries TRBV7-2 and TRBJ1-2; 7 nucleotides line up with TRBD1. Germline CDR1 and CDR2: SGHTA and FQGNSA. J was trimmed by 8 bases and V by 2 bases; bases with no gene match: 5. This CDR3 comprises 13 residues. The chain's CDR3 is CASSLKGALGYTF. CDR3 DNA: TGTGCCAGCAGCTTAAAGGGGGCGTTAGGCTACACCTTC.

This rearrangement joins TRBV11-3 to TRBJ1-1; possibly TRBD1 for D (5 bases). The CDR3 is 14 amino acids. CDR1 is SGHNT, CDR2 YENEEA, per germline. V was cut by 3 bases and J by 1 base, with 9 bases left in between. The CDR3 region is CASSLGGTNTEAFF. CDR3 sequence (DNA): TGTGCCAGCAGCTTGGGCGGGACGAACACTGAAGCTTTCTTT.

The rearrangement links TRBV30 to TRBJ2-1; TRBD1 agrees at 10 bases. Trimming took 2 bases from V and 3 from J; bases not matched to a gene: 4. Germline V gene sequence: CDR1 GTSNPN, CDR2 SVGIG (reference sequence). The length of the CDR3 is 15 residues. Here the CDR3 reads CAWSSGTGDYNEQFF. The CDR3 DNA reads TGTGCCTGGAGTTCCGGGACAGGGGACTACAATGAGCAGTTCTTC. Variable domain in full (rest from reference TRBV30 and TRBJ2-1): SQTIHQWPATLVQPVGSPLSLECTVEGTSNPNLYWYRQAAGRGLQLLFYSVGIGQISSEVPQNLSASRPQDRQFILSSKKLLLSDSGFYLCAWSSGTGDYNEQFFGPGTRLTVL.

This sequence joins TRBV7-9 and TRBJ2-7, with unresolved D. Trimming shortened V by 2 bases and J by 6 bases, and 5 bases separated the two germline ends. CDR3 size: 11 residues. The V gene's germline CDR1 is SEHNR and CDR2 FQNEAQ (reference sequence). The CDR3 region is CASSLFGEQYF. The CDR3 nucleotides read TGTGCCAGCAGCTTATTTGGCGAGCAGTACTTC. The complete variable domain, with remaining parts taken from reference TRBV7-9 and TRBJ2-7, reads DTGVSQNPRHKITKRGQNVTFRCDPISEHNRLYWYRQTLGQGPEFLTYFQNEAQLEKSRLLSDRFSAERPKGSFSTLEIQRTEQGDSAMYLCASSLFGEQYFGPGTRLTVT.